Shown below are 11 T cell receptor beta chains from a single sample sequenced in a study of blood T cell repertoires in COVID-19. The method was immunoSEQ multiplex PCR; TCRdb's version includes in-frame clones alone and lacks a portion of them. The table lists approximately 270,000 clones, about four fifths of them singletons. Source material: peripheral blood. The receptors come from an elderly man with acute or convalescent COVID-19.

The chain carries TRBV6-5 and TRBJ2-2; D might be TRBD2 (6 bases). V lost 4 bases to trimming and J lost 6 bases, with 12 bases between them. Germline V CDR1 and CDR2: MNHEY, SVGAGI. The CDR3 covers 14 residues. The DNA of the CDR3 is TGTGCCAGCAGTTTAACGGGAGTTTCCGGGGAGCTGTTTTTT. Protein sequence: CASSLTGVSGELFF.

CDR3 coding DNA: TGCGCCAGCAGCTTGATGCTACAGGGCGGTAGCACAGATACGCAGTATTTT. It encodes CASSLMLQGGSTDTQYF. V gene TRBV5-1 combines with J gene TRBJ2-3, with D possibly TRBD1 on 6 matching bases. Trimming left V 1 base short and J 0 bases short, with 15 bases between. Looked up from germline, CDR1 is SGHRS and CDR2 is YFSETQ. The CDR3 runs to 17 residues.

This clone showed up just a few times. The chain carries TRBV7-2 and TRBJ1-3; 7 bases agree with TRBD1. The CDR3 consists of 13 residues. The germline gives CDR1 SGHTA, CDR2 FQGNSA. V lost 8 bases, J lost 2 bases, and 3 bases stayed unmatched. DNA of the CDR3: TGTGCCAGCGGTGGGACAGCTGGAAACACCATATATTTT. Translating gives CASGGTAGNTIYF.

The sample holds one count of this clone. The chain is built from TRBV28 and TRBJ1-5; unclear D gene. Trimming pared 7 bases from V and 12 bases from J, leaving 13 bases between. This CDR3 has 11 amino acids. Germline V gene lookup returns CDR1 MDHEN and CDR2 SYDVKM. The CDR3 DNA is TGTGCCAGCACCTCCCCCTCGGGCCAGCATTTT. It yields the protein CASTSPSGQHF.

The rearrangement joins TRBV25-1 to TRBJ2-1; 12 positions agree with TRBD2. The V gene's germline CDR1 is MGHDK and CDR2 SYGVNS. The CDR3 spans 15 residues. J gave up 9 bases and V 5 bases, and 8 bases lay outside the gene matches. CDR3 sequence reads: CASSILAGGGAEQFF. The DNA of the CDR3 is TGTGCCAGCAGTATACTAGCGGGGGGTGGTGCTGAGCAGTTCTTC.

The chain links TRBV11-1 to TRBJ1-2, with D possibly matching TRBD1 (5 bases). Deletions cut 1 base from V and 1 base from J, with 10 bases between. The CDR3 has 15 amino acids. Germline V gene lookup returns CDR1 SGHAT and CDR2 FQDESV (reference sequence). The CDR3 coding sequence is TGTGCCAGCAGCTTAGGACAGAACATTAACTATGGCTACACCTTC. It encodes CASSLGQNINYGYTF. The full variable domain, rest sourced from reference TRBV11-1 and TRBJ1-2, is EAEVAQSPRYKITEKSQAVAFWCDPISGHATLYWYRQILGQGPELLVQFQDESVVDDSQLPKDRFSAERLKGVDSTLKIQPAELGDSAMYLCASSLGQNINYGYTFGSGTRLTVV.

The genes are TRBV27 and TRBJ2-7; D is possibly TRBD1 (7 bases). V was trimmed by 2 bases and J by 4 bases, leaving 15 bases between them. The CDR3 consists of 15 residues. The germline gives CDR1 MNHEY, CDR2 SMNVEV (reference sequence). CDR3 DNA: TGTGCCAGCAGTTTAGGGGGGACAGTTTATTACGAGCAGTACTTC. Its translation is CASSLGGTVYYEQYF.

The chain is built from TRBV28 and TRBJ2-3; D unclear. This CDR3 contains 15 residues. Germline-derived CDR1 and CDR2 are MDHEN and SYDVKM. V was trimmed by 3 bases and J by 1 base, leaving 11 bases between them. The CDR3 sequence: CASSLPLGRTDTQYF. The CDR3 region has the DNA TGTGCCAGCAGTTTGCCCCTCGGTCGCACAGATACGCAGTATTTT.

This clone appeared a single time. The chain combines TRBV5-1 with TRBJ2-3; no clear D gene. The CDR3 loop spans 14 amino acids. Germline V gene data show CDR1 as SGHRS and CDR2 as YFSETQ. The germline V and J ends were trimmed by 4 bases and 0 bases, with 9 bases remaining between them. The CDR3, as DNA: TGCGCCAGCAGCCCGAGATCTAGCACAGATACGCAGTATTTT. Amino acids: CASSPRSSTDTQYF.

The table lists this clone with a few counts. This sequence joins TRBV10-1 and TRBJ2-1, with 7 bases identical to TRBD2. CDR1 and CDR2 (germline): WNHNN, SYGVQD (reference sequence). This CDR3 spans 13 amino acids. The ends lost 8 bases at V and 8 bases at J; junction bases unmatched: 9. The CDR3 loop reads CASRKGGNDEQFF. CDR3 coding DNA: TGCGCCAGCCGAAAGGGAGGGAACGATGAGCAGTTCTTC.

The chain couples TRBV3-1 (or the pseudogene TRBV3-2) to TRBJ1-3; TRBD1 agrees at 11 bases. From germline, CDR1 is LGHDT and CDR2 YNNKEL (reference sequence). Trimming took 4 bases from V and 4 from J; bases not matched to a gene: 6. The CDR3 loop spans 16 amino acids. CDR3 amino acids: CASSLDRGRTGNTIYF. The CDR3 DNA reads as TGTGCCAGCAGCCTGGACAGGGGGCGAACCGGAAACACCATATATTTT.